This is a list of T cell receptor beta chains from one sample in a study of CXCR3-negative and CXCR3-positive naive CD8 T cells. Reanalyzing the 5' RACE reads, TCRdb keeps one entry per CDR3 protein, without DNA. Its clone listing holds some 130,000 distinct CDR3 sequences. Sequences were obtained from naive CXCR3- CD8+ T cells from blood. Receptor source: a human donor in good health. Some clones in this sample may be carry-over from other donors' samples. Each CDR3 is given with its conserved first and last residue.

j_gene: TRBJ2-1
v_gene: TRBV19
CDR3aa: CASSIDPEGPYNEQFF

j_gene: TRBJ1-1
v_gene: TRBV6-5
CDR3aa: CASRAGTEAFF

j_gene: TRBJ2-7
v_gene: TRBV21-1
CDR3aa: CASSKARTGPRSHEQYF

j_gene: TRBJ2-5
v_gene: TRBV21-1
CDR3aa: CATQPWTAQETQYF

j_gene: TRBJ2-7
v_gene: TRBV20-1
CDR3aa: CSARGQVLGYTF

j_gene: TRBJ2-5
v_gene: TRBV28
CDR3aa: CASSFGLAGSRETQYF

j_gene: TRBJ2-7
v_gene: TRBV21-1
CDR3aa: CASRNPRTGTYEQYF

j_gene: TRBJ2-1
v_gene: TRBV2
CDR3aa: CASSGQVVMSSYNEQFF

j_gene: TRBJ2-5
v_gene: TRBV29-1
CDR3aa: CSAQAWDMGQYF

j_gene: TRBJ2-7
v_gene: TRBV14
CDR3aa: CASSQAVGVSYEQYF

j_gene: TRBJ2-6
v_gene: TRBV7-3
CDR3aa: CASSSGHLFSGANVLTF

j_gene: TRBJ2-5
v_gene: TRBV21-1
CDR3aa: CASSKRDRAWETQYF

j_gene: TRBJ2-7
v_gene: TRBV29-1
CDR3aa: CSVAGQGLNEQYF

j_gene: TRBJ2-5
v_gene: TRBV28
CDR3aa: CASSLDREETQYF

j_gene: TRBJ1-1
v_gene: TRBV12-3/TRBV12-4
CDR3aa: CASSPLVNTEAFF

j_gene: TRBJ2-2
v_gene: TRBV11-2
CDR3aa: CASSPSPSHANTGELFF

j_gene: TRBJ2-1
v_gene: TRBV20-1
CDR3aa: CSVREYGEQFF

j_gene: TRBJ1-6
v_gene: TRBV2
CDR3aa: CASSEAGQSNSPLHF

j_gene: TRBJ2-3
v_gene: TRBV28
CDR3aa: CASSLNDGPTRGSDTQYF

j_gene: TRBJ1-2
v_gene: TRBV21-1
CDR3aa: CASSKEHPQGVTNYGYTF